This TCR beta chain stems from a study of cytomegalovirus exposure and HLA in healthy donors. Concerning this clone itself: Its antigen is unknown.

Study-level results: Presence/absence comparisons presumed near-even sequencing depth among donors. Clonal expansion, a later analysis showed, was greater in HLA-associated TCR beta chains than in equally common others.

This CDR3 has 14 residues. The germline V gene encodes CDR1 PRHDT and CDR2 FYEKMQ (reference sequence). V lost 5 bases and J lost 5; bases outside the gene matches: 7. PCR amplification relied on 60 Vbeta primers (plus 13 Jbeta primers). Methods used by the authors: Later, 75 million to 100 million unique TCR beta chains were counted in an analysis, and about 10 million of them were shared. Sequencing used immunoSEQ multiplex PCR; TCRdb keeps in-frame clones, though not all of them. V and J calls and clone size come straight from that table; D and trimming were deduced from the DNA. The repertoire holds about 88,000 clones, with more than 65% as singletons.

The clonotype originates from a woman under 30 in good health and CMV-seropositive. The sample comprised PBMCs. V gene TRBV13 combines with J gene TRBJ2-5, with 8 positions matching TRBD1. CDR3 in amino acids: CASSRRTGKETQYF. The CDR3 DNA reads as TGTGCCAGCAGCCGACGGACAGGGAAGGAGACCCAGTACTTC.